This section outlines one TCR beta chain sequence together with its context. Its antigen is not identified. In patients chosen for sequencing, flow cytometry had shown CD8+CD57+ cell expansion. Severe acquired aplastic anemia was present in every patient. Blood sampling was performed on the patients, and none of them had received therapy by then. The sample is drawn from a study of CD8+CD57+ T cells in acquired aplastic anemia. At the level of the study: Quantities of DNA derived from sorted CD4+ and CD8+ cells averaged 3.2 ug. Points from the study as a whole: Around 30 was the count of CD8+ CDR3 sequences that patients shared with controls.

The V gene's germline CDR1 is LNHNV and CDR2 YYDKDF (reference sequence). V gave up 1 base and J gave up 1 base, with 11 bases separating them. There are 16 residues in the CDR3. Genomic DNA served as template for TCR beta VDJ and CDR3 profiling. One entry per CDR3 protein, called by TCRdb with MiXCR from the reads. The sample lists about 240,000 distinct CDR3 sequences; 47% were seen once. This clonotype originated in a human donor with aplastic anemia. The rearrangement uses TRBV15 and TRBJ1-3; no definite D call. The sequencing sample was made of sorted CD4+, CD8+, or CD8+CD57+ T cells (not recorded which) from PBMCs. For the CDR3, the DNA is TGTGCCACCAGCAGAGCGGGAATTTTGTCTGGAAACACCATATATTTT. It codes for CATSRAGILSGNTIYF. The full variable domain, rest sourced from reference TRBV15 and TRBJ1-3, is DAMVIQNPRYQVTQFGKPVTLSCSQTLNHNVMYWYQQKSSQAPKLLFHYYDKDFNNEADTPDNFQSRRPNTSFCFLDIRSPGLGDTAMYLCATSRAGILSGNTIYFGEGSWLTVV.